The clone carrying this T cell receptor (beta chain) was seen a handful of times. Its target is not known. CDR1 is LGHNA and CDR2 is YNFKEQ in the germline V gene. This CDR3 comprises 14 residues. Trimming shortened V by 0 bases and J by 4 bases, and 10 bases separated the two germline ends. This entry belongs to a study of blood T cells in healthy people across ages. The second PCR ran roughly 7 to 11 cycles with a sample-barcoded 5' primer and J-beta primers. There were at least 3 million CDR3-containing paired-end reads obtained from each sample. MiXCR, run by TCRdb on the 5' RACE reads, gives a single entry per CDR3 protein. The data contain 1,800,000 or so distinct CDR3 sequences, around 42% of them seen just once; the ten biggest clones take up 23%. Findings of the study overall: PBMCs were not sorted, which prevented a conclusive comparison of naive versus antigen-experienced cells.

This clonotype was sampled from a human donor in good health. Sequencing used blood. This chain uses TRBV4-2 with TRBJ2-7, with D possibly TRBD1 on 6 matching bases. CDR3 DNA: TGTGCCAGCAGCCAAGAGGTGGGGGCGTACGAGCAGTACTTC. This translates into CASSQEVGAYEQYF.